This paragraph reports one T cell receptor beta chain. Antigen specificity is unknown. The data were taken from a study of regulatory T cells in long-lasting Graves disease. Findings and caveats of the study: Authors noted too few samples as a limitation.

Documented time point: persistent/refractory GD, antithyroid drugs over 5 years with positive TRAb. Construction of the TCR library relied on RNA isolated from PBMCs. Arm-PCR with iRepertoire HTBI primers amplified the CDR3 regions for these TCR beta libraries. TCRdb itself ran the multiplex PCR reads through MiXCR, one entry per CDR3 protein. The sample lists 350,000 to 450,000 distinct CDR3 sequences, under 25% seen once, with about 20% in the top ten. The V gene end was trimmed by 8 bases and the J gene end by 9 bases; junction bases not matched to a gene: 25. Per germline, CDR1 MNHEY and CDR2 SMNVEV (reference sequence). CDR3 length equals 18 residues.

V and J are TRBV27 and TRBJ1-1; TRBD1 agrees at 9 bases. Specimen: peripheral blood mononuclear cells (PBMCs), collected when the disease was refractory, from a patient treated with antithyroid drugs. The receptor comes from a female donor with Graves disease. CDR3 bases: TGTGCCAGCCGCCCACCGGAGTCTGGGGACAGGGAAGTCCTACAAGCTTTCTTT. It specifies CASRPPESGDREVLQAFF.